A single sample gave rise to the 27 T cell receptor beta chains below, sequenced in a study of blood T cells in healthy people across ages. A second about 6 to 12 cycle PCR used barcoded and J-beta primers. TCRdb re-called the 5' RACE reads through MiXCR, storing one row per CDR3 protein. The table includes approximately 350,000 distinct CDR3 sequences, about 52% detected once. Sequencing input: blood. These receptors came from a man in his sixties in good health.

This clonotype was observed a few times. The gene calls are TRBV28 and TRBJ2-7; tentatively, D is TRBD2 (6 bases). With 8 bases removed from V and 0 bases from J, the gap between germline ends came to 11 bases. The CDR3 runs 13 residues. Germline V gene data show CDR1 as MDHEN and CDR2 as SYDVKM. CDR3 sequence reads: CASDSGDSYEQYF. CDR3 nucleotides: TGTGCCAGCGATAGCGGAGACTCCTACGAGCAGTACTTC.

The chain links TRBV27 to TRBJ1-4; unclear D gene. Trimming left V 0 bases short and J 7 bases short, with 12 bases between. CDR1 and CDR2 from the germline V gene are MNHEY and SMNVEV (reference sequence). This CDR3 contains 15 residues. CDR3 protein: CASSLSYLGGEKLFF. CDR3 DNA sequence: TGTGCCAGCAGTTTATCTTACCTAGGAGGTGAAAAACTGTTTTTT. Looking up the rest from reference TRBV27 and TRBJ1-4 gives the full variable domain: EAQVTQNPRYLITVTGKKLTVTCSQNMNHEYMSWYRQDPGLGLRQIYYSMNVEVTDKGDVPEGYKVSRKEKRNFPLILESPSPNQTSLYFCASSLSYLGGEKLFFGSGTQLSVL.

The sample holds many counts of this clonotype. The chain couples TRBV5-1 to TRBJ2-3, with D maybe TRBD2 (5 bases). The CDR3 is 15 residues long. Trimming removed 0 bases at V and 3 bases at J, with 11 bases between. Germline V gene sequence: CDR1 SGHRS, CDR2 YFSETQ. The CDR3 is CASSLDGGGTDTQYF. The CDR3 coding sequence is TGCGCCAGCAGCTTGGATGGCGGAGGAACAGATACGCAGTATTTT.

V and J are TRBV19 and TRBJ2-7, with 11 bases matching TRBD2. This CDR3 spans 16 amino acids. Germline CDR1 and CDR2: LNHDA and SQIVND (reference sequence). V gave up 5 bases and J gave up 1 base; unmatched junction bases: 7. The CDR3 DNA reads as TGTGCCAGTAGTTCTACACGGACTAGCGGGTCCTACGAGCAGTACTTC. Its translation is CASSSTRTSGSYEQYF.

The chain uses TRBV28 and TRBJ1-1; perhaps TRBD1 as D (5 bases). The V gene lost 5 bases and the J gene lost 0 bases, with 13 bases spanning the gap. This CDR3 contains 15 residues. Germline V gene data show CDR1 as MDHEN and CDR2 as SYDVKM. CDR3 amino acids: CASSLGGRVNTEAFF. The CDR3 coding sequence is TGTGCCAGCAGTCTGGGGGGAAGGGTGAACACTGAAGCTTTCTTT.

The chain couples TRBV9 to TRBJ1-5; D may be TRBD1 (6 bases). Germline CDR1 is SGDLS and CDR2 is YYNGEE. The CDR3 is made up of 14 amino acids. V was cut by 4 bases and J by 3 bases, with 11 bases left in between. The chain's CDR3 is CASSPGADNQPQHF. The CDR3 DNA sequence: TGTGCCAGCAGCCCAGGGGCAGACAATCAGCCCCAGCATTTT.

At least ten counts were recorded for this clonotype. This sequence joins TRBV19 and TRBJ1-5; unclear D gene. With 6 bases removed from V and 1 base from J, the gap between germline ends came to 10 bases. Germline CDR1 reads LNHDA; CDR2 reads SQIVND (reference sequence). This CDR3 is built from 14 residues. For the CDR3, the DNA is TGTGCCAGTAGCTCCACTGGGAGCAATCAGCCCCAGCATTTT. This gives the protein CASSSTGSNQPQHF.

The CDR3 spells CASSRIMGLAGVRVAEQYF. CDR3 bases: TGTGCCAGCAGCCGAATAATGGGACTAGCGGGGGTCAGGGTTGCCGAGCAGTACTTC. The chain is built from TRBV7-9 and TRBJ2-7, with 14 bases aligning to TRBD2. CDR3 length: 19 residues. V was clipped by 5 bases and J by 6 bases; unmatched bases: 18. The germline V gene encodes CDR1 SEHNR and CDR2 FQNEAQ (reference sequence). The full variable domain, rest sourced from reference TRBV7-9 and TRBJ2-7, is DTGVSQNPRHKITKRGQNVTFRCDPISEHNRLYWYRQTLGQGPEFLTYFQNEAQLEKSRLLSDRFSAERPKGSFSTLEIQRTEQGDSAMYLCASSRIMGLAGVRVAEQYFGPGTRLTVT.

The chain employs TRBV29-1 and TRBJ1-1; D might be TRBD1 (6 bases). The CDR3 spans 13 residues. V lost 3 bases and J 3 bases, leaving 11 bases between the germline ends. Germline CDR1 SQVTM, CDR2 ANQGSEA. CDR3 sequence: CSVDQGWDTEAFF. The CDR3 coding sequence is TGCAGCGTTGACCAGGGGTGGGACACTGAAGCTTTCTTT.

The CDR3 DNA reads as TGCGCCAGCAGCTTCCCGACTAGCGGGGGGTACAATGAGCAGTTCTTC. Translated: CASSFPTSGGYNEQFF. V and J are TRBV5-1 and TRBJ2-1; 13 bases line up with TRBD2. CDR3 length equals 16 residues. Germline CDR1 reads SGHRS; CDR2 reads YFSETQ. V was pared by 2 bases and J by 4 bases, with 3 bases of the junction left unmatched.

This clonotype showed up just a few times. The rearrangement uses TRBV20-1 and TRBJ1-5; 9 positions agree with TRBD1. CDR1 and CDR2 (germline): DFQATT, SNEGSKA (reference sequence). The V gene end was trimmed by 2 bases and the J gene end by 3 bases; junction bases not matched to a gene: 5. CDR3 length: 15 amino acids. CDR3 coding DNA: TGCAGTGCTAGACAGACAGGGGGTAACAATCAGCCCCAGCATTTT. Its translation: CSARQTGGNNQPQHF.

The sample holds many counts of this clonotype. The V call is TRBV6-5, the J call TRBJ2-1, with D possibly matching TRBD1 (6 bases). The V gene's germline CDR1 is MNHEY and CDR2 SVGAGI. V lost 9 bases and J 0 bases, leaving 18 bases between the germline ends. CDR3 length: 16 amino acids. For the CDR3, the DNA is TGTGCCAGGTACTCTTCTCTGGACAGCTCCTACAATGAGCAGTTCTTC. Protein: CARYSSLDSSYNEQFF.

The sample holds one count of this clonotype. The CDR3 spells CASSQGAAVKNNSPLHF. The CDR3, as DNA: TGTGCCAGCAGCCAAGGGGCCGCGGTTAAAAATAATTCACCCCTCCACTTT. The rearrangement joins TRBV4-2 to TRBJ1-6; D ambiguous. This CDR3 contains 17 residues. V lost 1 base and J lost 5, with 15 bases in between. Germline loops: CDR1 LGHNA, CDR2 YNFKEQ.

This chain connects TRBV3-1 to TRBJ2-1; TRBD2 might be the D (6 bases). The CDR3 consists of 15 residues. V was pared by 2 bases and J by 7 bases, with 15 bases between. The V gene's germline CDR1 is LGHDT and CDR2 YNNKEL (reference sequence). The CDR3: CASSQKRAVGNEQFF. DNA for the CDR3: TGTGCCAGCAGCCAAAAGCGGGCGGTGGGGAATGAGCAGTTCTTC.

V gene TRBV24-1 combines with J gene TRBJ2-1, with D unresolved. Germline V gene sequence: CDR1 KGHDR, CDR2 SFDVKD. V was pared by 7 bases and J by 11 bases, with 17 bases between. There are 13 residues in the CDR3. CDR3: CATSAIMGPQQFF. CDR3 coding DNA: TGTGCCACCAGCGCCATAATGGGCCCCCAGCAGTTCTTC.

The CDR3 reads CASSTGGREYF. CDR3 coding DNA: TGTGCCAGCAGTACGGGGGGCCGGGAGTACTTC. V is TRBV25-1 and J is TRBJ2-7; TRBD2 is a possible D gene (7 bases). The CDR3 totals 11 residues. CDR1 and CDR2 from the germline V gene are MGHDK and SYGVNS. Trimming took off 5 bases at V and 11 bases at J, with 13 bases between the two ends.

The chain joins TRBV20-1 to TRBJ1-4; D uncertain. Germline values: CDR1 DFQATT, CDR2 SNEGSKA (reference sequence). V lost 0 bases, J lost 7 bases, and 18 bases lay in between. The CDR3 extends over 16 amino acids. The CDR3 here is CSARDLGEGLGEKLFF. DNA of the CDR3: TGCAGTGCTAGAGATCTCGGTGAGGGTTTGGGTGAAAAACTGTTTTTT.

The chain uses TRBV12-3 or TRBV12-4 and TRBJ1-5; D is unresolved. This CDR3 is 15 amino acids long. Trimming pared 3 bases from V and 3 bases from J, leaving 12 bases between. The CDR3 protein is CASSLGSGPNQPQHF. For the CDR3, the DNA is TGTGCCAGCAGTTTGGGTTCCGGACCCAATCAGCCCCAGCATTTT.

This clonotype was picked up a small number of times. The J gene is TRBJ2-7, the V gene TRBV20-1; D is possibly TRBD1 (6 bases). This CDR3 comprises 14 residues. The V gene's germline CDR1 is DFQATT and CDR2 SNEGSKA (reference sequence). Trimming removed 0 bases from V and 5 bases from J, with 14 bases in between. The CDR3 nucleotides are TGCAGTGCTAGAGAGGTCGCAGGGGAAGACGAGCAGTACTTC. Amino acids: CSAREVAGEDEQYF.

DNA of the CDR3: TGTGCCAGCAGCTGGGGACTAGCGGGAGGATCCGAGCAGTACTTC. It translates to CASSWGLAGGSEQYF. This chain connects TRBV7-2 to TRBJ2-7; 15 nucleotides align to TRBD2. Germline CDR1 reads SGHTA; CDR2 reads FQGNSA. J was trimmed by 6 bases and V by 4 bases; bases with no gene match: 4. This CDR3 has 15 amino acids.

This clonotype has more than one count but fewer than ten. One end of the junction fails to match germline, which may point to a read error. The CDR3 protein is CASSLSYKQYF. CDR3 sequence (DNA): TGTGCCAGCAGCTTAAGCTACAAGCAGTACTTC. V usage is TRBV11-3 and J usage is TRBJ2-7, with unresolved D. Germline CDR1 SGHNT, CDR2 YENEEA. The CDR3 loop spans 11 amino acids.

The V call is TRBV7-9, the J call TRBJ1-2, with a possible D match to TRBD1 (6 bases). Trimming took off 5 bases at V and 7 bases at J, with 17 bases between the two ends. CDR1 is SEHNR, CDR2 FQNEAQ, per germline (reference sequence). The CDR3 sequence is 14 residues long. Written as DNA, the CDR3 is TGTGCCAGCAGCCAGGGGCCCCAGAGAGGTGGCTACACCTTC. As protein: CASSQGPQRGGYTF. The full variable domain, rest sourced from reference TRBV7-9 and TRBJ1-2, is DTGVSQNPRHKITKRGQNVTFRCDPISEHNRLYWYRQTLGQGPEFLTYFQNEAQLEKSRLLSDRFSAERPKGSFSTLEIQRTEQGDSAMYLCASSQGPQRGGYTFGSGTRLTVV.

This chain joins TRBV7-9 and TRBJ2-3; D is ambiguous. The V end lost 1 base, the J end lost 1 base, and 6 bases lay between the germline ends. Germline CDR1 SEHNR, CDR2 FQNEAQ (reference sequence). The CDR3 extends over 14 amino acids. CDR3 DNA: TGTGCCAGCAGCTTAGAAATAGGCACAGATACGCAGTATTTT. Translating it yields CASSLEIGTDTQYF.

This chain joins TRBV7-2 and TRBJ1-1, with a possible D match to TRBD1 (6 bases). V lost 4 bases and J lost 1, with 16 bases in between. CDR1 and CDR2 (germline): SGHTA, FQGNSA. The CDR3 length is 16 residues. CDR3 sequence: CASSSPGGLRNTEAFF. The CDR3 bases are TGTGCCAGCAGCTCCCCGGGGGGGCTCAGGAACACTGAAGCTTTCTTT.

About this clonotype: A clone one base away is much larger, so this may be a read error. This sequence joins TRBV6-5 and TRBJ2-1; TRBD1 might be the D (6 bases). CDR3 length: 16 residues. Germline loops: CDR1 MNHEY, CDR2 SVGAGI. The CDR3 loop is CTRYSSLDSSYNEQFF. CDR3 DNA: TGTACCAGGTACTCTTCTCTGGACAGCTCCTACAATGAGCAGTTCTTC.

The rearrangement links TRBV7-2 to TRBJ2-4; D is perhaps TRBD1 (7 bases). The V gene lost 1 base and the J gene lost 9 bases, with 13 bases spanning the gap. CDR1 SGHTA and CDR2 FQGNSA come from the germline V gene. This CDR3 is built from 14 residues. CDR3 loop: CASSLGQGGSIQYF. The CDR3 nucleotides read TGTGCCAGCAGCTTAGGACAGGGAGGAAGCATTCAGTACTTC.

V and J are TRBV18 and TRBJ2-4, with 8 bases lining up with TRBD1. Germline CDR1 is KGHSH and CDR2 is LQKENI. The CDR3 loop spans 16 amino acids. The ends lost 3 bases at V and 3 bases at J; junction bases unmatched: 7. The CDR3 here is CASSPSTGANKNIQYF. The DNA for the CDR3 is TGTGCCAGCTCACCCTCGACAGGGGCGAACAAAAACATTCAGTACTTC.